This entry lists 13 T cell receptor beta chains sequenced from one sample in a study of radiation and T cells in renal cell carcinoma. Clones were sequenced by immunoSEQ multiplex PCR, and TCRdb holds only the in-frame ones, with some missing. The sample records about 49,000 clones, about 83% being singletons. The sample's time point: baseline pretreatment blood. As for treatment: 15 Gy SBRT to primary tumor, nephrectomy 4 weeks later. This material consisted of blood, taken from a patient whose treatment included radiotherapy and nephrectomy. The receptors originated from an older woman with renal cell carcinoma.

CDR3 region: CATQQGSATEAFF. In DNA, the CDR3 is TGTGCCACACAACAGGGGTCGGCCACTGAAGCTTTCTTT. This chain uses TRBV27 with TRBJ1-1; 7 nucleotides agree with TRBD1. This CDR3 contains 13 residues. Germline CDR1 MNHEY, CDR2 SMNVEV (reference sequence). V trimming: 10 bases; J trimming: 4 bases; junction bases outside the gene matches: 9.

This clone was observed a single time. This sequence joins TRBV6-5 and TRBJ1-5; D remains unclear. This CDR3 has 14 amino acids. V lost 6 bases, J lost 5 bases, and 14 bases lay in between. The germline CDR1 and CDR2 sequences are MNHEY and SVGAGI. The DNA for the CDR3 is TGTGCCAGCAGCTTGCGCGAGAGCGATCAGCCCCAGCATTTT. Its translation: CASSLRESDQPQHF.

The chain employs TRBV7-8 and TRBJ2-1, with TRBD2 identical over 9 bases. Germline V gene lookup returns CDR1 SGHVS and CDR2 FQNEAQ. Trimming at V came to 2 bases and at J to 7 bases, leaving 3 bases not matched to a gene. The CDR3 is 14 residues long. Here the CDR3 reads CASSLSLAGNEQFF. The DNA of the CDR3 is TGTGCCAGCAGCTTATCTCTAGCGGGGAATGAGCAGTTCTTC.

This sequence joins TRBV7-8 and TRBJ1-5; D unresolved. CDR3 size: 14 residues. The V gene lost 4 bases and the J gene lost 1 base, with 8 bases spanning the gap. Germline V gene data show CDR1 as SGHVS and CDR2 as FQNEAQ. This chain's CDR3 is CASSWVGSNQPQHF. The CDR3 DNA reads TGTGCCAGCAGCTGGGTCGGGAGCAATCAGCCCCAGCATTTT.

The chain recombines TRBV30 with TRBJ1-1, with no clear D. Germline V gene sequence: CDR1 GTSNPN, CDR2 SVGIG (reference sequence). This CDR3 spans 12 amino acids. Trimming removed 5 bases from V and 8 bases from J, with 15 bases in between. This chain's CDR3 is CAWGGSPLEAFF. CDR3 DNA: TGTGCCTGGGGCGGAAGTCCCCTGGAAGCTTTCTTT.

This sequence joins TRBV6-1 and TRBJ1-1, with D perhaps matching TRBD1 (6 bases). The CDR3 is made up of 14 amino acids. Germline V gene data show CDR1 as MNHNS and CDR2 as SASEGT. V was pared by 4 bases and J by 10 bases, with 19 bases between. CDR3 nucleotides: TGTGCCAGCAGTGCAAGGGGGGGGCCCGCCGGAGCTTTCTTT. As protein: CASSARGGPAGAFF.

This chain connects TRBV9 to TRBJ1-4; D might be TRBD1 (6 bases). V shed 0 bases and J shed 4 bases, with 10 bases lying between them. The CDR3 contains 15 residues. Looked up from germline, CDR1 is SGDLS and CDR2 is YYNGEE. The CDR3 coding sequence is TGTGCCAGCAGCGTAGCTACAGGGATTAATGAAAAACTGTTTTTT. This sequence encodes CASSVATGINEKLFF.

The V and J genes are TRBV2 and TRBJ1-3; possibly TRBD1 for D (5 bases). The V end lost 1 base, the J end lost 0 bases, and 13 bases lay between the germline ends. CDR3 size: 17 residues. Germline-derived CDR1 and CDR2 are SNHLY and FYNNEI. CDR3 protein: CASSEGEPGTSGNTIYF. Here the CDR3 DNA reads TGTGCCAGCAGTGAAGGGGAACCCGGGACCTCTGGAAACACCATATATTTT.

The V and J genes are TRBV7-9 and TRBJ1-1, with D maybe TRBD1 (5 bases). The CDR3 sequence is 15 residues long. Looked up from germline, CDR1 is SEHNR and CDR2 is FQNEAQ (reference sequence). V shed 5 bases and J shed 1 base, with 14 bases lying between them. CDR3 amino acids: CASSGGGTQNTEAFF. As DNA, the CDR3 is TGTGCCAGCAGCGGAGGCGGGACCCAGAACACTGAAGCTTTCTTT.

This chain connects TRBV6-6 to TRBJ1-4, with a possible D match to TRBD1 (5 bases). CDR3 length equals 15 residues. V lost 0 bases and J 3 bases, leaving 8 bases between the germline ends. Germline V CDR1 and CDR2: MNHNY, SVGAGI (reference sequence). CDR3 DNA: TGTGCCAGCAGTTACTCGGGGGGGGCTAATGAAAAACTGTTTTTT. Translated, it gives CASSYSGGANEKLFF.

CDR3 nucleotide sequence: TGTGCCAGCAGTTTCCCACAGGGAAACACCATATATTTT. It codes for CASSFPQGNTIYF. This chain joins TRBV6-6 and TRBJ1-3; D call uncertain. Trimming removed 4 bases from V and 4 bases from J, with 8 bases in between. In germline, CDR1 is MNHNY, CDR2 SVGAGI (reference sequence). This CDR3 is built from 13 residues.

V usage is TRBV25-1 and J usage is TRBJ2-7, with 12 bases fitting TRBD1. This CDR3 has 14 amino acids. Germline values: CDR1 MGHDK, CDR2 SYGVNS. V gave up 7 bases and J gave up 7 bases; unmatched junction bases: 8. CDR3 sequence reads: CASIGTGGRGEQYF. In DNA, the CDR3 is TGTGCCAGCATTGGGACAGGGGGCCGGGGAGAGCAGTACTTC.

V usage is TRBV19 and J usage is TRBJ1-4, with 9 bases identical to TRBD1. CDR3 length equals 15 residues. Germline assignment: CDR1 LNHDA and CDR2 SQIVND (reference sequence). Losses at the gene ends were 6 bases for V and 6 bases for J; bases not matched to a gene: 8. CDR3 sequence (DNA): TGTGCCAGTAGCCCTCCCGGGACAGGGTATGAAAAACTGTTTTTT. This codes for CASSPPGTGYEKLFF.